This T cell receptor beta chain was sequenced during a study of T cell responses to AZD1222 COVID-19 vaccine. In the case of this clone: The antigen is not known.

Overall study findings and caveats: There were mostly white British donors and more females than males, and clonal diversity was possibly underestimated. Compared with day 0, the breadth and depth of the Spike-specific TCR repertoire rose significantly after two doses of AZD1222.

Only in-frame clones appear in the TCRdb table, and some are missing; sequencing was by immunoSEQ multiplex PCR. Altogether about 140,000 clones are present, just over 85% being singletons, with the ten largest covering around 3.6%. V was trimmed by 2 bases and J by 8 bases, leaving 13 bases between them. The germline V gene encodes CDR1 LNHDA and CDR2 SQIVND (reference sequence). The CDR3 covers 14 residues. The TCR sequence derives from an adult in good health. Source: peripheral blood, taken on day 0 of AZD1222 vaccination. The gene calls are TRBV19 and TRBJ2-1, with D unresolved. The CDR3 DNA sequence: TGTGCCAGTAGTATACGGCCAGCTGGCCATGAGCAGTTCTTC. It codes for CASSIRPAGHEQFF.